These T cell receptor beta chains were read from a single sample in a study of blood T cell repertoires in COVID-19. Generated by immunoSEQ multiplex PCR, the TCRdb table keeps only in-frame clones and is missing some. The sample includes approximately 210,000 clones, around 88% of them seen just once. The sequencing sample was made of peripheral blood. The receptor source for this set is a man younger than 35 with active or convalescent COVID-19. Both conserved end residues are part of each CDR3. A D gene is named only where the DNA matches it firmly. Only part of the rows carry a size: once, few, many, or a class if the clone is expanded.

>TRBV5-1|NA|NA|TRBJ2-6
CASSTNSGANVLTF
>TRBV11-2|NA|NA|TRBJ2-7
CASSIGPGAYEQYF
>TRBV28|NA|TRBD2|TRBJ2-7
CASSLPSGSHEQYF
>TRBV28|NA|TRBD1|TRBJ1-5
CATHRDRGFDQPQHF
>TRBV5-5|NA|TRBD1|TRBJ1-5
CASSSDRGQPQHF
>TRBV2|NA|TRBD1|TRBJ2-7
CASTGGGEQYF
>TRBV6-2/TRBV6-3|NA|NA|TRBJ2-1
CASSYSPGLSYNEQFF
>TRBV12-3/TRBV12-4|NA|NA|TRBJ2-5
CASSLAAQETQYF
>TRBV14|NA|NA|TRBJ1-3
CASSLVVGAAGNTIYF
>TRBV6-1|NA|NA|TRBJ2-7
CASSEFRLWMYEQYF
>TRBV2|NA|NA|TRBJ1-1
CASTDWGVGTEAFF
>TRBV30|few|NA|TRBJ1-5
CAWSVRSSNQPQHF
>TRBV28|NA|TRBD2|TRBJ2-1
CASSSPGLAGGGNEQFF
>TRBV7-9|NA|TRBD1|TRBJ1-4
CASRTGEKLFF